In this sample, the clone carrying this T cell receptor (beta chain) turned up a few times. Its matching antigen is unknown. These data originate in a study of T cell responses to AZD1222 COVID-19 vaccine. Data came from immunoSEQ multiplex PCR; TCRdb stores just in-frame clones and leaves some out. The sample lists about 150,000 clones; around 93% were seen once. Findings of the study overall: As reported, nearly half of all spike-specific TCRs target variant regions that are unmutated.

Sequenced here: peripheral blood, sampled 28 days after the second AZD1222 dose. The clonotype comes from an adult who received the AZD1222 COVID-19 vaccine.

The CDR3 region has the DNA TGTGCCAGCAGTTTAAGCGGGCCCTATGGCTACACCTTC. It encodes CASSLSGPYGYTF. This rearrangement joins TRBV28 to TRBJ1-2; D unresolved. The germline V and J ends were trimmed by 2 bases and 4 bases, with 8 bases remaining between them. The CDR3 sequence is 13 residues long. CDR1 and CDR2 (germline): MDHEN, SYDVKM.